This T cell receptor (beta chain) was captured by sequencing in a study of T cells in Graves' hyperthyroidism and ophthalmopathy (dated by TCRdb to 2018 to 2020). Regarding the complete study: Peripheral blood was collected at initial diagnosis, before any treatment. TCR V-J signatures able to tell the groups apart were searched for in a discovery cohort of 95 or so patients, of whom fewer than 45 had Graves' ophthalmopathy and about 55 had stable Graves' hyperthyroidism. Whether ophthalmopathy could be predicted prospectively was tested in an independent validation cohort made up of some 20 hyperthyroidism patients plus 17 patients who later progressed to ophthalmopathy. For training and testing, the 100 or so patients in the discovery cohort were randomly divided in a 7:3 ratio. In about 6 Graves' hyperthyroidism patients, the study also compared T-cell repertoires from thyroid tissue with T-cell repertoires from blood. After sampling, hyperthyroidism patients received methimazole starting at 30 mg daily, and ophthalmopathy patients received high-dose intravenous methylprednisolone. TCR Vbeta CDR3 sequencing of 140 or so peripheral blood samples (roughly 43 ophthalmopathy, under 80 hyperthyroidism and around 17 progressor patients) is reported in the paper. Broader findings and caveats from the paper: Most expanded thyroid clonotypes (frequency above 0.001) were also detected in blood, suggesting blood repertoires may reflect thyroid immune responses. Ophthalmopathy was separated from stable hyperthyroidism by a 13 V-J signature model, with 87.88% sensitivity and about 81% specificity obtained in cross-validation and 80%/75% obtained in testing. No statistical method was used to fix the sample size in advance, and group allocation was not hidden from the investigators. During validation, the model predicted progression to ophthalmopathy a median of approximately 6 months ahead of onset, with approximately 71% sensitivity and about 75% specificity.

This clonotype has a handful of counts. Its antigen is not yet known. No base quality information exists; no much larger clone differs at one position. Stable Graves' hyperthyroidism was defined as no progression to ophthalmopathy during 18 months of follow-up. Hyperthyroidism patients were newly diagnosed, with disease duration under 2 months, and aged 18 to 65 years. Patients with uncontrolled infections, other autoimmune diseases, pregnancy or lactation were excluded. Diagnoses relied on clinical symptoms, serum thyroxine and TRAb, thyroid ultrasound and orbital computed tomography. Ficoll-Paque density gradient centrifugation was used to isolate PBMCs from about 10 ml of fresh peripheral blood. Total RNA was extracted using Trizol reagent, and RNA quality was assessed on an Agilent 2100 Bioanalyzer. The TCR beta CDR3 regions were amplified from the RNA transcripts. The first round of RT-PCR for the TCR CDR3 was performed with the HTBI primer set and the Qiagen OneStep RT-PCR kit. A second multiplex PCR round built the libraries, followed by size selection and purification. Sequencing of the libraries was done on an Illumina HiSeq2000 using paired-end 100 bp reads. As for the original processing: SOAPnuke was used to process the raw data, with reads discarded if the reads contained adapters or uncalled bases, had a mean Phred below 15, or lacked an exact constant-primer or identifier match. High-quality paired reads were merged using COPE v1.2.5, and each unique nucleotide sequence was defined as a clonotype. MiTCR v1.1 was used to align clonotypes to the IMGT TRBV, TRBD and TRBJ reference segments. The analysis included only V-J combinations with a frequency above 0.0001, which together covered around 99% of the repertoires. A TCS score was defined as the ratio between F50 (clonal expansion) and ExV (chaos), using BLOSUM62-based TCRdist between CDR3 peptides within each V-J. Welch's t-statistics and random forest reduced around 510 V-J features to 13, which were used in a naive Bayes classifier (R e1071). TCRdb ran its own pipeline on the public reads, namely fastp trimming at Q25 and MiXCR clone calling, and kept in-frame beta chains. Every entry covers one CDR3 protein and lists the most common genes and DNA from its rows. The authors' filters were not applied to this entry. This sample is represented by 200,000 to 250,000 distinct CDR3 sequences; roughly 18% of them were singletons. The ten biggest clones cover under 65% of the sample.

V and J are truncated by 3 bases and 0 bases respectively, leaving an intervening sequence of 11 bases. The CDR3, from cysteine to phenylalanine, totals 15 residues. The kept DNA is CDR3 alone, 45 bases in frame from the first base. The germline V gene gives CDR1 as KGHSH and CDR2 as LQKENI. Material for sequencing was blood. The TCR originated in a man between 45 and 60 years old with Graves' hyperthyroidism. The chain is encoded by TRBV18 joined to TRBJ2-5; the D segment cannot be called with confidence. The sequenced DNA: TGTGCCAGCTCACCCTTTAGCCGGGACCAAGAGACCCAGTACTTC. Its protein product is CASSPFSRDQETQYF.